This T cell receptor (beta chain) was sequenced during a study of Graves' ophthalmopathy and Graves' hyperthyroidism. There are many counts of this clonotype. CDR3 length: 14 residues. The germline V gene has CDR1 LNHDA and CDR2 SQIVND (reference sequence). Between the trimmed V and J ends, which lost 5 bases and 4 bases, there was a span of 15 bases. RNA transcripts yielded amplified TCR beta CDR3 regions. The first round was an RT-PCR with HTBI primers, and the second round was a multiplex PCR. TCRdb analysed the multiplex PCR reads with MiXCR anew, one entry per CDR3 protein. The sample holds under 350,000 distinct CDR3 sequences, 17% seen once. If patients had other autoimmune diseases, uncontrolled infections, pregnancy or lactation, they were excluded.

The chain couples TRBV19 to TRBJ2-7; D may be TRBD2 (6 bases). The receptor's source is an adult man with Graves' ophthalmopathy. Material: peripheral blood. The DNA of the CDR3 is TGTGCCAGTAGTCTCAGGGACTTGAGATACGAGCAGTACTTC. Translating it yields CASSLRDLRYEQYF.